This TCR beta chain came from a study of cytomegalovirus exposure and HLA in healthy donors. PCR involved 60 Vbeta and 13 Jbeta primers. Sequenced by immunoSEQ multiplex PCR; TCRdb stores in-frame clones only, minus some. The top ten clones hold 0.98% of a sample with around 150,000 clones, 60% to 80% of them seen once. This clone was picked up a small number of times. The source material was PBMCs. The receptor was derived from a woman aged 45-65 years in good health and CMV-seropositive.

CDR3 in amino acids: CASSPRSGGTDTQYF. The DNA of the CDR3 is TGTGCCAGCAGTCCGAGGAGCGGGGGCACAGATACGCAGTATTTT. This chain connects TRBV2 to TRBJ2-3; TRBD2 agrees at 7 bases. The ends lost 5 bases at V and 1 base at J; junction bases unmatched: 6. Germline CDR1 and CDR2: SNHLY and FYNNEI. This CDR3 has 15 amino acids.